These 17 T cell receptor beta chains originate from one sample sequenced in a study of cytomegalovirus exposure and HLA in healthy donors. Sequencing was performed with immunoSEQ multiplex PCR; in TCRdb, only in-frame clones are kept and a portion is missing. In the table there are about 400,000 clones, roughly 85% of which are singletons. Material: PBMCs. These receptors originate from a woman under 30 in good health and CMV-seronegative.

The chain is built from TRBV2 and TRBJ2-7; D call uncertain. In germline, CDR1 is SNHLY, CDR2 FYNNEI. CDR3 length: 13 residues. Trimming pared 2 bases from V and 6 bases from J, leaving 11 bases between. The CDR3 reads CASSEFDTGEQYF. DNA of the CDR3: TGTGCCAGCAGTGAATTTGATACCGGCGAGCAGTACTTC.

Only one count was recorded for this clone. The V call is TRBV11-2, the J call TRBJ1-5; a possible D gene is TRBD1 (6 bases). CDR1 is SGHAT and CDR2 is FQNNGV in the germline V gene. V gave up 0 bases and J gave up 7 bases, with 7 bases separating them. The CDR3 runs to 13 residues. This chain's CDR3 is CASSLDRGQPQHF. The CDR3 DNA is TGTGCCAGCAGCTTAGACAGGGGCCAGCCCCAGCATTTT.

The gene calls are TRBV7-2 and TRBJ2-7; 7 nucleotides line up with TRBD2. Trimming removed 7 bases from V and 0 bases from J; junction bases left unmatched: 6. The CDR3 loop spans 14 amino acids. Germline V gene lookup returns CDR1 SGHTA and CDR2 FQGNSA. In DNA form, the CDR3 reads TGTGCCAGCAAACGGGAGGTAAACTCCTACGAGCAGTACTTC. It translates to CASKREVNSYEQYF.

Turning to this clone: The same CDR3 can be traced to other DNA sequences in this sample. The chain recombines TRBV27 with TRBJ2-7; D might be TRBD2 (6 bases). The CDR3 spans 13 residues. Between the trimmed V and J ends, which lost 3 bases and 0 bases, there was a span of 6 bases. CDR1 MNHEY and CDR2 SMNVEV come from the germline V gene (reference sequence). In DNA, the CDR3 is TGTGCCAGCAGTTTGACTAGCTCCTACGAGCAGTACTTC. Translating gives CASSLTSSYEQYF.

The V gene is TRBV15, the J gene TRBJ1-6; TRBD1 might be the D (5 bases). Germline assignment: CDR1 LNHNV and CDR2 YYDKDF (reference sequence). This CDR3 contains 17 residues. Trimming pared 3 bases from V and 0 bases from J, leaving 12 bases between. CDR3 in DNA: TGTGCCACCAGCAGGGGGGGGGTTAGCTCCTATAATTCACCCCTCCACTTT. This translates into CATSRGGVSSYNSPLHF.

The chain couples TRBV28 to TRBJ1-2; 9 bases are shared with TRBD1. Germline V CDR1 and CDR2: MDHEN, SYDVKM. The CDR3 has 14 amino acids. The V segment lost 6 bases and the J segment 1 base; nucleotides outside the gene matches: 3. Written as DNA, the CDR3 is TGTGCCAGCAGCACAGGGGGCAGTAACTATGGCTACACCTTC. This sequence encodes CASSTGGSNYGYTF.

The chain uses TRBV6-1 and TRBJ2-7, with 9 nucleotides matching TRBD1. Germline CDR1 reads MNHNS; CDR2 reads SASEGT. This CDR3 has 14 residues. V was clipped by 1 base and J by 9 bases; unmatched bases: 7. CDR3 bases: TGTGCCAGCAGTGAAGGGACCGGGACAGGGTCGCAGTACTTC. The encoded protein is CASSEGTGTGSQYF.

The V call is TRBV7-8, the J call TRBJ2-1; no firm D call. Trimming left V 5 bases short and J 4 bases short, with 9 bases between. Per the germline V gene, CDR1 is SGHVS and CDR2 is FQNEAQ. The CDR3 spans 13 residues. The CDR3 bases are TGTGCCAGCAGCCTCGCAGAATACAATGAGCAGTTCTTC. It encodes CASSLAEYNEQFF.

This clone appeared a single time. This sequence joins TRBV7-9 and TRBJ2-1, with TRBD1 matching over 11 bases. Per germline, CDR1 SEHNR and CDR2 FQNEAQ (reference sequence). The CDR3 loop spans 17 amino acids. V was clipped by 0 bases and J by 7 bases; unmatched bases: 8. DNA for the CDR3: TGTGCCAGCAGCTTAGCGCTTGGGACAGGGGGTTCAAATGAGCAGTTCTTC. It specifies CASSLALGTGGSNEQFF.

Worth noting for this clone: Other DNA sequences in this sample translate to the same CDR3. CDR3 in amino acids: CASSLSLSSYEQYF. CDR3 nucleotide sequence: TGTGCCAGCAGTTTGAGCCTTAGTTCCTACGAGCAGTACTTC. The rearrangement links TRBV27 to TRBJ2-7; D unresolved. There are 14 residues in the CDR3. V was trimmed by 3 bases and J by 1 base, leaving 10 bases between them. Germline V gives CDR1 MNHEY, CDR2 SMNVEV (reference sequence).

For this clone: This same CDR3 is encoded by further DNA sequences in the sample. CDR3 residues: CSVETGAYEQYF. The CDR3 nucleotides are TGCAGCGTTGAGACAGGGGCCTACGAGCAGTACTTC. This chain joins TRBV29-1 and TRBJ2-7, with 8 nucleotides matching TRBD1. CDR3 length equals 12 residues. The ends lost 3 bases at V and 2 bases at J; junction bases unmatched: 0. Germline assignment: CDR1 SQVTM and CDR2 ANQGSEA.

A word on this clone: At the DNA level, this CDR3 is encoded by other sequences in the same sample as well. This sequence joins TRBV27 and TRBJ2-7, with no clear D. With 3 bases removed from V and 4 bases from J, the gap between germline ends came to 13 bases. Germline CDR1 MNHEY, CDR2 SMNVEV (reference sequence). This CDR3 spans 14 amino acids. CDR3 protein: CASSLSLVAYEQYF. CDR3 nucleotide sequence: TGTGCCAGCAGTTTGAGCCTTGTAGCTTACGAGCAGTACTTC.

The V and J genes are TRBV2 and TRBJ2-1; the match to TRBD1 covers 7 bases. The ends lost 7 bases at V and 3 bases at J; junction bases unmatched: 9. Germline V gene data show CDR1 as SNHLY and CDR2 as FYNNEI. The CDR3 spans 15 residues. The CDR3 DNA reads TGTGCCAGCACCGAGCCCAGGGGGTACTACAATGAGCAGTTCTTC. The encoded protein is CASTEPRGYYNEQFF.

The chain uses TRBV4-2 and TRBJ2-1, with 10 positions matching TRBD2. CDR3 size: 18 residues. Trimming at V came to 1 base and at J to 4 bases, leaving 10 bases not matched to a gene. Germline V gene data show CDR1 as LGHNA and CDR2 as YNFKEQ. CDR3 residues: CASSQGRESGGAYNEQFF. For the CDR3, the DNA is TGTGCCAGCAGCCAAGGGAGGGAGAGCGGGGGGGCTTACAATGAGCAGTTCTTC.

The CDR3 loop reads CASSPLRQVQWQETQYF. CDR3 nucleotides: TGTGCCAGCTCACCGTTGCGACAGGTGCAGTGGCAAGAGACCCAGTACTTC. This chain links TRBV18 with TRBJ2-5, with D possibly being TRBD1 (6 bases). The CDR3 has 17 amino acids. Germline lookup yields CDR1 KGHSH and CDR2 LQKENI. The germline V and J ends were trimmed by 3 bases and 2 bases, with 19 bases remaining between them.

The chain joins TRBV28 to TRBJ2-3, with TRBD2 matching 11 bases. Per germline, CDR1 MDHEN and CDR2 SYDVKM. Germline trimming cut 6 bases from V and 2 bases from J; bases unmatched to any gene: 7. The CDR3 sequence is 16 residues long. CDR3 DNA sequence: TGTGCCAGCAGCCTATTAGCGGGGGGGTCCACAGATACGCAGTATTTT. Translating it yields CASSLLAGGSTDTQYF.

The chain uses TRBV27 and TRBJ2-6, with 8 nucleotides matching TRBD1. CDR1 is MNHEY, CDR2 SMNVEV, per germline (reference sequence). The V gene end was trimmed by 5 bases and the J gene end by 0 bases; junction bases not matched to a gene: 9. This CDR3 spans 18 amino acids. CDR3 region: CASSDKRDRTSGANVLTF. CDR3 DNA sequence: TGTGCCAGCAGTGATAAACGGGACAGGACCTCTGGGGCCAACGTCCTGACTTTC.